The rows below give T cell receptor beta chains drawn from one sample of a study of T-cell memory formation after mild COVID-19. Via MiXCR, TCRdb re-called the 5' RACE reads, giving one row per CDR3 protein. The sample lists more than 150,000 distinct CDR3 sequences, about 18% occurring once. Specimen: PBMCs or a T cell subset sorted from them (not recorded which). The source is a man between 18 and 35 years old who had mild COVID-19 (a few samples of this study predate the infection). Cell type and time point are not known. CDR3s include the opening cysteine and the closing phenylalanine or tryptophan. A clone size is listed for some rows: how often the clone was seen (once, few, many), or a class if it is expanded.

j_call clone_size v_call cdr3_aa
TRBJ1-1 . TRBV6-2/TRBV6-3 CASSYGGGNTEAFF
TRBJ1-2 . TRBV5-1 CASSLEPAGYTF
TRBJ1-1 . TRBV5-6 CASSGDRGRTEAFF
TRBJ1-1 . TRBV5-1 CASRREPGQGTIDAFF
TRBJ1-2 few TRBV6-5 CASSFQPGTGNYGYTF
TRBJ1-1 few TRBV5-1 CASSTDGLNTEAFF
TRBJ2-1 . TRBV18 CASSPRVSGEGYEQFF
TRBJ1-1 few TRBV7-9 CASSPRDQNTEAFF
TRBJ2-5 few TRBV7-9 CASSDEETQYF
TRBJ2-7 few TRBV10-3 CAISGDDGTGNNYEQYF
TRBJ2-5 few TRBV15 CATSDRDLLVETQYF
TRBJ1-2 . TRBV20-1 CSARVTQGMNGYTF
TRBJ1-3 few TRBV7-8 CASSLGGSSGNTIYF
TRBJ2-7 . TRBV7-2 CASSLRRGDYEQYF
TRBJ1-1 few TRBV12-5 CASGWKQGNTEAFF
TRBJ2-7 few TRBV11-2 CASSPLWGAAEQYF
TRBJ2-1 . TRBV28 CASSLWTSGHNEQFF
TRBJ1-1 few TRBV10-3 CAIRTQSGAFF
TRBJ1-6 . TRBV7-9 CASSLDLTNSPLHF
TRBJ2-2 . TRBV6-5 CASSYAPGGGTGELFF
TRBJ1-6 . TRBV7-2 CASRRQGYNSPLHF
TRBJ1-3 . TRBV12-3/TRBV12-4 CASSPAWNTIYF
TRBJ1-3 . TRBV12-3/TRBV12-4 CASSFWGLGNTIYF
TRBJ2-1 few TRBV6-5 CASTRTGAGEGNEQFF
TRBJ2-1 few TRBV12-3/TRBV12-4 CASTLSGGANEQFF
TRBJ1-2 few TRBV5-6 CASSLEGTGRDYTF
TRBJ1-2 . TRBV7-9 CASSLDLDSSGYTF
TRBJ2-2 . TRBV9 CASSVERVTGELFF
TRBJ2-4 . TRBV5-1 CASSLGRTSGGTDIQYF
TRBJ1-4 . TRBV5-1 CASSSHIKGEGKLFF
TRBJ1-1 few TRBV29-1 CSVKRPGTGNTEAFF
TRBJ1-6 few TRBV24-1 CATSDLGTGRSPLHF
TRBJ1-5 . TRBV5-5 CASSPEVGFNQPQHF
TRBJ1-1 . TRBV2 CASSRSGQGQAEAFF
TRBJ2-2 many TRBV3-1 CASSQESSGYAGELFF
TRBJ2-2 many TRBV7-6 CASSSVRGAPGELFF